This T cell receptor (beta chain) was captured in a study of T cell responses to AZD1222 COVID-19 vaccine. The study, taken as a whole, reports: Clonal diversity was possibly underestimated, and white British individuals and females predominated among donors.

To note about this clone: As yet, its antigen is unknown.

Here immunoSEQ multiplex PCR was the method, and the copy in TCRdb shows in-frame clones only, minus some. This sample has 150,000 or so clones, with around 90% found just once. Germline V gives CDR1 MDHEN, CDR2 SYDVKM. Trimming pared 6 bases from V and 0 bases from J, leaving 12 bases between. This CDR3 has 15 amino acids. Second-dose schedules of about 4 or about 12 weeks were combined. V gene TRBV28 combines with J gene TRBJ1-5; perhaps TRBD1 as D (5 bases). The specimen comprised peripheral blood, sampled 28 days after the second AZD1222 dose. The TCR was taken from an adult who received the AZD1222 COVID-19 vaccine. In DNA, the CDR3 is TGTGCCAGCAGCTCCTGGGACTATAGCAATCAGCCCCAGCATTTT. Amino acid sequence: CASSSWDYSNQPQHF.